A selection of T cell receptor beta chains follows, all from one sample in a study of a mutant IDH1 vaccine in newly diagnosed glioma. No cognate antigen is known for these TCRs. Using immunoSEQ multiplex PCR, the repertoire was profiled, and TCRdb retains in-frame clones only, with some absent. There are 25,000 to 30,000 clones in the sample; approximately 82% occur only once, and over 15% lies in the top ten. This sample comprised PBMCs, obtained from a glioma patient whose treatment included an IDH1 peptide vaccine. The receptors come from a young woman with glioma. CDR3s include the opening cysteine and the closing phenylalanine or tryptophan. D genes are given only for firm matches. A clone size is listed for some rows: how often the clone was seen (once, few, many), or a class if it is expanded.

clone_size: -
v_call: TRBV4-1
d_call: TRBD1
j_call: TRBJ1-4
cdr3_aa: CASSQGQGGEKLFF
cdr3_nt: TGCGCCAGCAGCCAAGGGCAGGGGGGGGAAAAACTGTTTTTT

clone_size: -
v_call: TRBV4-1
d_call: TRBD1
j_call: TRBJ2-7
cdr3_aa: CASSQTRQGRPYEQYF
cdr3_nt: TGCGCCAGCAGCCAGACAAGACAGGGGAGGCCTTACGAGCAGTACTTC

clone_size: -
v_call: TRBV4-1
d_call: -
j_call: TRBJ2-7
cdr3_aa: CASSQATGTVYEQYF
cdr3_nt: TGCGCCAGCAGCCAAGCGACGGGCACAGTCTACGAGCAGTACTTC

clone_size: -
v_call: TRBV4-1
d_call: TRBD2
j_call: TRBJ2-1
cdr3_aa: CASSRPYPGGGNEQFF
cdr3_nt: TGCGCCAGCAGCCGGCCCTACCCGGGGGGTGGGAATGAGCAGTTCTTC

clone_size: -
v_call: TRBV20-1
d_call: TRBD1
j_call: TRBJ2-7
cdr3_aa: CSARRDSRQYF
cdr3_nt: TGCAGTGCGCGCCGGGACAGCCGGCAGTACTTC

clone_size: few
v_call: TRBV5-6
d_call: TRBD1
j_call: TRBJ1-2
cdr3_aa: CASSLDRTGKNYGYTF
cdr3_nt: TGTGCCAGCAGCTTGGACCGGACAGGGAAAAACTATGGCTACACCTTC

clone_size: -
v_call: TRBV5-5
d_call: -
j_call: TRBJ1-6
cdr3_aa: CASSLEPGAPSSPLHF
cdr3_nt: TGTGCCAGCAGCTTAGAACCGGGAGCACCGAGCTCACCCCTCCACTTT

clone_size: -
v_call: TRBV14
d_call: -
j_call: TRBJ1-1
cdr3_aa: CASSQWSHTEAFF
cdr3_nt: TGTGCCAGCAGCCAATGGTCCCACACTGAAGCTTTCTTT

clone_size: -
v_call: TRBV18
d_call: -
j_call: TRBJ1-1
cdr3_aa: CASSPAGLGRTEAFF
cdr3_nt: TGTGCCAGCTCACCGGCTGGACTCGGAAGGACTGAAGCTTTCTTT

clone_size: -
v_call: TRBV7-9
d_call: -
j_call: TRBJ1-2
cdr3_aa: CASSSGFNYGYTF
cdr3_nt: TGTGCCAGCAGCTCAGGGTTTAACTATGGCTACACCTTC

clone_size: once
v_call: TRBV2
d_call: TRBD1
j_call: TRBJ1-2
cdr3_aa: CAGGQGKSSGYTF
cdr3_nt: TGTGCCGGGGGACAGGGAAAGTCTTCTGGCTACACCTTC